The rows below give T cell receptor beta chains drawn from one sample of a study of T cells after posttransplantation cyclophosphamide. Assay used: immunoSEQ multiplex PCR; TCRdb lists only in-frame clones, some missing. The top ten clones hold around 4.5% of a sample with around 6,200 clones, roughly nine tenths of them seen once. The sequences come from CD8+ T cells sorted from blood, collected after allogeneic stem cell transplant with posttransplant cyclophosphamide. The receptors derive from a male patient aged 60-70 years who received an allogeneic stem cell transplant from a related donor and was CMV-positive. Part of the T cells may come from the graft donor. Both conserved end residues are part of each CDR3.

J gene,V gene,CDR3 length,CDR3 protein
TRBJ2-7,TRBV4-2,15,CASSQETSGSYEQYF
TRBJ1-2,TRBV9,15,CASSVDRAGFDGYTF
TRBJ2-6,TRBV7-9,16,CASRSNTGAGANVLTF
TRBJ2-7,TRBV4-3,15,CASSPSPDRVTEQYF
TRBJ2-3,TRBV7-9,17,CASSLAEGSASTDTQYF
TRBJ2-7,TRBV6-1,12,CASRGLRHEQYF
TRBJ2-5,TRBV7-6,15,CASSMDRVAMKTQYF
TRBJ2-2,TRBV4-1,15,CASSPGAGGTGELFF
TRBJ1-1,TRBV5-1,13,CASSLAPGYEAFF
TRBJ1-1,TRBV29-1,15,CSVEAATGISTEAFF
TRBJ2-7,TRBV7-3,13,CASSSDSTYEQYF
TRBJ1-3,TRBV14,19,CASSPLTGTGRFSGNTIYF
TRBJ2-7,TRBV7-3,14,CASSLVGGSYEQYF
TRBJ1-5,TRBV6-6,14,CASSYSDNYQPQHF
TRBJ1-1,TRBV10-3,12,CAIQGQNTEAFF
TRBJ1-1,TRBV15,16,CATSREQTGPWGEAFF
TRBJ1-2,TRBV6-5,14,CASSPQGGSYGYTF
TRBJ2-2,TRBV9,15,CASSSSGGHGGELFF
TRBJ1-5,TRBV7-9,15,CASSQDTGGPSPQHF
TRBJ2-7,TRBV2,16,CASSLITGQGIDEQYF
TRBJ2-1,TRBV27,16,CASSIMGGGAFNEQFF
TRBJ2-7,TRBV5-6,14,CASSLGHLRYEQYF
TRBJ2-1,TRBV5-3,16,CARSSPLLPFLDEQFF
TRBJ2-1,TRBV11-2,12,CASSSTGNEQFF
TRBJ2-5,TRBV11-2,15,CASSLDYRGTETQYF
TRBJ1-1,TRBV19,14,CASTRDSQNTEAFF
TRBJ1-5,TRBV4-3,13,CASSQTLNQPQHF
TRBJ2-2,TRBV11-2,19,CASSLAGGTSGGISGELFF
TRBJ2-3,TRBV15,16,CATTSGLSEDTDTQYF
TRBJ1-3,TRBV7-2,16,CASSLLGRGSGNTIYF
TRBJ2-7,TRBV6-6,16,CASSYFGGSGAYEQYF
TRBJ2-1,TRBV29-1,14,CSVEEFDRGAEQFF
TRBJ2-5,TRBV28,13,CASGLQVQETQYF
TRBJ1-1,TRBV10-2,13,CATSQGFSTEAFF
TRBJ1-2,TRBV7-2,14,CASSPGAERHGYTF
TRBJ2-1,TRBV6-4,14,CASSSGGVYNEQFF
TRBJ1-1,TRBV9,15,CASSPSGGAGTEAFF
TRBJ2-1,TRBV6-5,16,CASSYMGGGIYNEQFF
TRBJ1-1,TRBV7-9,14,CASSRGLEFGEAFF
TRBJ1-2,TRBV30,17,CAWSAPGQGFRGYGYTF
-,TRBV9,14,CASSVGTGLHEQYF
TRBJ2-7,TRBV5-4,15,CASSPGTGFSYEQYF